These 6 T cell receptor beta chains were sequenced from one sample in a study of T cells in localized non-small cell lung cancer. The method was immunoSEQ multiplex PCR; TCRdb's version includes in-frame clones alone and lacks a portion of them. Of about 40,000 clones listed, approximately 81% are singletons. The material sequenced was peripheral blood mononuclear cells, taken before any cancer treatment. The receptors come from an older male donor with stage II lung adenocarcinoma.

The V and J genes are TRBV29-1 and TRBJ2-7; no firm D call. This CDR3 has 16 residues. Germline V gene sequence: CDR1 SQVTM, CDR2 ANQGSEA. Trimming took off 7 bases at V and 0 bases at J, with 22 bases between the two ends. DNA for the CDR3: TGCAGCGCCCGGATTGATAGGTCTTACTACTCCTACGAGCAGTACTTC. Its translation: CSARIDRSYYSYEQYF.

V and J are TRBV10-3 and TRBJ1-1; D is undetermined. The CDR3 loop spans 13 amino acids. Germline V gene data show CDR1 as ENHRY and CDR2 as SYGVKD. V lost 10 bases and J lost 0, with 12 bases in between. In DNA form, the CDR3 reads TGTGCCACGGAAGACCGCATGAACACTGAAGCTTTCTTT. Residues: CATEDRMNTEAFF.

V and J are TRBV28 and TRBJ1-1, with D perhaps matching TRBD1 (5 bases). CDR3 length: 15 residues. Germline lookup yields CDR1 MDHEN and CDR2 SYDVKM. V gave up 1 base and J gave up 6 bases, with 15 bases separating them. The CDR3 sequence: CASSLSSGGRPEAFF. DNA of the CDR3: TGTGCCAGCAGTTTATCATCCGGGGGACGGCCTGAAGCTTTCTTT.

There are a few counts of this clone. Written as DNA, the CDR3 is TGTGCCAGACCATCCCTCTATGGCTACACCTTC. Protein product: CARPSLYGYTF. This sequence joins TRBV21-1 and TRBJ1-2. TRBV21-1 is recorded as a pseudogene. This CDR3 is built from 11 residues.

CDR3 DNA sequence: TGCAGCGTTGTCACTAGCGGGGCCCCCACAGATACGCAGTATTTT. Its translation is CSVVTSGAPTDTQYF. This chain uses TRBV29-1 with TRBJ2-3; TRBD2 agrees at 10 bases. The V gene's germline CDR1 is SQVTM and CDR2 ANQGSEA. The CDR3 totals 15 residues. V dropped 4 bases and J dropped 2; count of bases not matched to a gene: 6.

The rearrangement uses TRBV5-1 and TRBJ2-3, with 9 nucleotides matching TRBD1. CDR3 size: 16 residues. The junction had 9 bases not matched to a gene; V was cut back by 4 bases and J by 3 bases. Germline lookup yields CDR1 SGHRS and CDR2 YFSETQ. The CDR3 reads CASSLGQGQGTDTQYF. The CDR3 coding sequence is TGCGCCAGCAGCCTGGGACAGGGCCAAGGAACAGATACGCAGTATTTT.